This T cell receptor beta chain is drawn from a study of sequential checkpoint blockade in melanoma. Study-level information: First-line arms were nivolumab then ipilimumab, or the reverse, randomized 1:1. Each arm's sequence ended with maintenance nivolumab. TCRβ was sequenced from DNA of some 97 pretreatment tumors. Study-level results: Pretreatment TIL clonality tracked with response in the nivolumab-first arm.

Documented treatment: randomized to nivolumab then ipilimumab (arm A) or the reverse (arm B). The germline gives CDR1 SGHNT, CDR2 YENEEA. V lost 5 bases and J 4 bases, leaving 19 bases between the germline ends. CDR3 length: 16 residues. Clones were sequenced by immunoSEQ multiplex PCR, and TCRdb holds only the in-frame ones, with some missing. Of around 2,900 clones listed, 25% to 30% are singletons. This clone was counted between two and nine times. Its antigen is unknown. V gene TRBV11-3 combines with J gene TRBJ2-3; perhaps TRBD2 as D (6 bases). The specimen was tumor tissue (inferred from file names), collected from a patient given nivolumab and ipilimumab in sequence. The TCR was taken from a human donor with melanoma. The chain's CDR3 is CASSPGTGYGADTQYF. The CDR3 DNA is TGTGCCAGCAGCCCGGGGACTGGATACGGGGCAGATACGCAGTATTTT.